This is a list of T cell receptor beta chains from one sample in a study of blood T cell repertoires in COVID-19. The protocol was immunoSEQ multiplex PCR, while the TCRdb copy is restricted to in-frame clones and leaves out a portion. The repertoire holds some 180,000 clones, approximately 80% seen once, with about 15% in the top ten. The sequenced sample was PBMCs or T cells enriched from blood (not recorded which). All receptors come from a man in his fifties or sixties who had been exposed to COVID-19. Both conserved end residues are part of each CDR3. A D gene is named only where the DNA matches it firmly. Expanded clones get a size class; other rows say once, few or many, or leave the size out.

D gene: NA
V gene: TRBV5-1
clone size: NA
J gene: TRBJ2-2
CDR3 protein: CASSNRTNTGELFF
CDR3 DNA: TGCGCCAGCAGCAACAGGACGAACACCGGGGAGCTGTTTTTT

D gene: NA
V gene: TRBV7-9
clone size: once
J gene: TRBJ2-7
CDR3 protein: CASSFGNEQYF
CDR3 DNA: TGTGCCAGCAGCTTCGGGAACGAGCAGTACTTC

D gene: NA
V gene: TRBV24-1
clone size: NA
J gene: TRBJ2-2
CDR3 protein: CATFPFGRSNTGELFF
CDR3 DNA: TGTGCCACCTTCCCTTTCGGGAGATCGAACACCGGGGAGCTGTTTTTT

D gene: TRBD1
V gene: TRBV2
clone size: NA
J gene: TRBJ1-2
CDR3 protein: CASNQDRDYGYTF
CDR3 DNA: TGTGCCAGCAACCAGGACAGGGACTATGGCTACACCTTC

D gene: NA
V gene: TRBV5-4
clone size: NA
J gene: TRBJ2-5
CDR3 protein: CASSLSRFQETQYF
CDR3 DNA: TGTGCCAGCAGCTTGAGCCGCTTCCAAGAGACCCAGTACTTC

D gene: NA
V gene: TRBV6-5
clone size: NA
J gene: TRBJ1-2
CDR3 protein: CASSYDAGRNYGYTF
CDR3 DNA: TGTGCCAGCAGTTACGATGCTGGCAGGAACTATGGCTACACCTTC

D gene: TRBD1
V gene: TRBV29-1
clone size: NA
J gene: TRBJ2-2
CDR3 protein: CSVRTGLTGELFF
CDR3 DNA: TGCAGCGTGCGGACAGGATTGACCGGGGAGCTGTTTTTT

D gene: TRBD1
V gene: TRBV30
clone size: NA
J gene: TRBJ1-6
CDR3 protein: CAWSRRGDRANSPLHF
CDR3 DNA: TGTGCCTGGAGTAGAAGGGGGGACAGGGCCAATTCACCCCTCCACTTT

D gene: NA
V gene: TRBV6-5
clone size: few
J gene: TRBJ1-1
CDR3 protein: CASSYSGGLAEAFF
CDR3 DNA: TGTGCCAGCAGTTACTCGGGGGGGTTAGCTGAAGCTTTCTTT

D gene: TRBD1
V gene: TRBV6-5
clone size: NA
J gene: TRBJ1-1
CDR3 protein: CASPGQGTPEAFF
CDR3 DNA: TGTGCCAGCCCGGGACAGGGGACCCCTGAAGCTTTCTTT

D gene: NA
V gene: TRBV12-5
clone size: NA
J gene: TRBJ2-1
CDR3 protein: CASGTGSSYNEQFF
CDR3 DNA: TGTGCTAGTGGAACGGGGAGCTCCTACAATGAGCAGTTCTTC

D gene: TRBD1
V gene: TRBV4-3
clone size: NA
J gene: TRBJ1-2
CDR3 protein: CASSQVRQGANYGYTF
CDR3 DNA: TGCGCCAGCAGCCAAGTCCGGCAGGGGGCTAACTATGGCTACACCTTC

D gene: NA
V gene: TRBV28
clone size: NA
J gene: TRBJ2-1
CDR3 protein: CASSDQGSGRNEQFF
CDR3 DNA: TGTGCCAGCAGTGATCAGGGTAGTGGTCGGAATGAGCAGTTCTTC

D gene: NA
V gene: TRBV24-1
clone size: NA
J gene: TRBJ2-1
CDR3 protein: CATSDGRTTYNEQFF
CDR3 DNA: TGTGCCACCAGTGATGGCAGGACAACCTACAATGAGCAGTTCTTC

D gene: NA
V gene: TRBV3-1/TRBV3-2
clone size: NA
J gene: TRBJ1-5
CDR3 protein: CASSRRTGKQPQHF
CDR3 DNA: TGTGCCAGCAGCCGCCGCACAGGGAAACAGCCCCAGCATTTT

D gene: NA
V gene: TRBV7-2
clone size: NA
J gene: TRBJ2-5
CDR3 protein: CASSPGHQYQETQYF
CDR3 DNA: TGTGCCAGCAGCCCGGGACACCAGTACCAAGAGACCCAGTACTTC

D gene: NA
V gene: TRBV9
clone size: NA
J gene: TRBJ2-1
CDR3 protein: CASSVESVLSYNEQFF
CDR3 DNA: TGTGCCAGCAGCGTAGAAAGCGTCCTGAGCTACAATGAGCAGTTCTTC

D gene: NA
V gene: TRBV29-1
clone size: NA
J gene: TRBJ2-3
CDR3 protein: CSTSNGRPTDTQYF
CDR3 DNA: TGCAGCACCTCCAACGGGAGACCCACAGATACGCAGTATTTT

D gene: NA
V gene: TRBV10-1
clone size: NA
J gene: TRBJ2-1
CDR3 protein: CASSELNVGNPRAEQFF
CDR3 DNA: TGCGCCAGCAGTGAGCTGAACGTCGGAAATCCGAGGGCTGAGCAGTTCTTC

D gene: TRBD1
V gene: TRBV5-1
clone size: NA
J gene: TRBJ1-1
CDR3 protein: CASSAGTGGNTEAFF
CDR3 DNA: TGCGCCAGCAGCGCCGGGACAGGGGGGAACACTGAAGCTTTCTTT

D gene: NA
V gene: TRBV13
clone size: NA
J gene: TRBJ2-2
CDR3 protein: CASSLRGSNTGELFF
CDR3 DNA: TGTGCCAGCAGCTTACGGGGATCGAACACCGGGGAGCTGTTTTTT

D gene: NA
V gene: TRBV9
clone size: NA
J gene: TRBJ2-1
CDR3 protein: CASGDGTSYNEQFF
CDR3 DNA: TGTGCCAGCGGGGACGGGACTTCATACAATGAGCAGTTCTTC